Below are 6 T cell receptor beta chains sequenced from a single sample in a study of OX40 agonist ivuxolimab in advanced cancers. Sequenced by immunoSEQ multiplex PCR; TCRdb stores in-frame clones only, minus some. The sample yields 45,000 to 50,000 clones, about nine tenths seen once. Source: CD4+ or CD8+ T cells sorted from blood, taken in a trial of the OX40 agonist ivuxolimab. These receptors came from an adult with an advanced solid tumor such as melanoma, head and neck, liver or kidney cancer.

The V gene is TRBV6-1, the J gene TRBJ2-1; D is unresolved. V gave up 11 bases and J gave up 9 bases, with 14 bases separating them. This CDR3 has 11 residues. Germline V lookup: CDR1 MNHNS, CDR2 SASEGT. As DNA, the CDR3 is TGTGCCGGCCTGGGTGTGGGTGAGCAGTTCTTC. Its translation: CAGLGVGEQFF.

The chain uses TRBV11-3 and TRBJ1-2, with D uncertain. V shed 2 bases and J shed 1 base, with 17 bases lying between them. Germline assignment: CDR1 SGHNT and CDR2 YENEEA. The CDR3 sequence is 17 residues long. CDR3 amino acids: CASSLQFYLDVNYGYTF. CDR3 sequence (DNA): TGTGCCAGCAGCTTACAATTTTATCTGGACGTTAACTATGGCTACACCTTC.

In its sample, this clone was seen once. This chain connects TRBV5-8 to TRBJ2-3, with 10 bases that match TRBD1. The junction had 1 base not matched to a gene; V was cut back by 0 bases and J by 3 bases. The germline V gene has CDR1 SGHTS and CDR2 YDEGEE. The CDR3 consists of 15 residues. The CDR3 reads CASSLGTGGTDTQYF. The CDR3 DNA reads TGTGCCAGCAGCTTGGGGACAGGGGGTACAGATACGCAGTATTTT.

CDR3 coding DNA: TGTGCCAGCAGGGGGACAGAGAGAAATCAGCCCCAGCATTTT. Translating gives CASRGTERNQPQHF. V usage is TRBV6-6 and J usage is TRBJ1-5, with 7 positions matching TRBD1. Trimming removed 6 bases from V and 4 bases from J; junction bases left unmatched: 6. This CDR3 has 14 residues. The germline CDR1 and CDR2 sequences are MNHNY and SVGAGI (reference sequence).

This chain uses TRBV28 with TRBJ1-1; 8 bases agree with TRBD1. The CDR3 consists of 15 residues. Germline-derived CDR1 and CDR2 are MDHEN and SYDVKM. V was clipped by 8 bases and J by 5 bases; unmatched bases: 13. The CDR3 sequence is CASGGLTGARTEAFF. DNA for the CDR3: TGTGCCAGCGGGGGACTGACAGGGGCCCGGACTGAAGCTTTCTTT.

This CDR3 reads CASSAQAQNIQYF. CDR3 nucleotides: TGTGCCAGCAGTGCCCAAGCTCAAAACATTCAGTACTTC. V is TRBV6-1 and J is TRBJ2-4; D unclear. This CDR3 spans 13 amino acids. Trimming pared 4 bases from V and 5 bases from J, leaving 9 bases between. Per germline, CDR1 MNHNS and CDR2 SASEGT.